What follows are 22 T cell receptor beta chains derived from one specimen sequenced in a study of beta chain features in type 1 diabetes. Regarding the study as a whole: Researchers report that Type 1 diabetes patients had moderately but significantly shorter TCRB CDR3s across all four CD4+ subsets.

Reverse transcription of all isolated RNA meant that expressed TCRB transcripts were sequenced. Sequencing used immunoSEQ multiplex PCR; TCRdb keeps in-frame clones, though not all of them. The table records about 700,000 clones, 13% of them present only once. Their specific antigens are unknown. Sequences were obtained from naive CD4+ T cells from blood. These receptor sequences come from a young man with type 1 diabetes.

The chain uses TRBV5-1 and TRBJ2-5; D not resolved. Germline CDR1 reads SGHRS; CDR2 reads YFSETQ. The V end was cut by 7 bases, the J end by 2 bases, with 12 bases between. The CDR3 covers 13 residues. Here the CDR3 reads CASHLPGQETQYF. In DNA, the CDR3 is TGCGCCAGCCATTTACCGGGTCAAGAGACCCAGTACTTC. Complete variable domain (other parts from reference TRBV5-1 and TRBJ2-5): KAGVTQTPRYLIKTRGQQVTLSCSPISGHRSVSWYQQTPGQGLQFLFEYFSETQRNKGNFPGRFSGRQFSNSRSEMNVSTLELGDSALYLCASHLPGQETQYFGPGTRLLVL.

V usage is TRBV13 and J usage is TRBJ2-7; D possibly corresponds to TRBD2 (6 bases). The length of the CDR3 is 16 residues. Germline CDR1 PRHDT, CDR2 FYEKMQ (reference sequence). Trimming cost V 5 bases and J 0 bases, with 17 bases left between them. Here the CDR3 reads CASSQGLPAPSYEQYF. CDR3 DNA: TGTGCCAGCAGCCAGGGACTCCCGGCCCCCTCCTACGAGCAGTACTTC.

The CDR3 coding sequence is TGCGCCTCGACCTCGGGCCTAGGTAATTCACCCCTCCACTTT. Translating gives CASTSGLGNSPLHF. The chain combines TRBV5-1 with TRBJ1-6; D uncertain. There are 14 residues in the CDR3. The germline V gene has CDR1 SGHRS and CDR2 YFSETQ. Trimming removed 10 bases from V and 6 bases from J, with 17 bases in between.

This clone has only a few counts. The rearrangement joins TRBV6-5 to TRBJ2-3; D gene unclear. Trimming removed 0 bases from V and 6 bases from J, with 13 bases in between. Looked up from germline, CDR1 is MNHEY and CDR2 is SVGAGI. The CDR3 runs to 15 residues. CDR3 sequence: CASSYSGRRRDTQYF. The CDR3 nucleotides are TGTGCCAGCAGTTACTCGGGCAGGCGAAGGGATACGCAGTATTTT.

About this clone: The same CDR3 arises from other DNA sequences in this sample as well. The V call is TRBV30, the J call TRBJ2-5; D is perhaps TRBD1 or TRBD2 (5 bases each). Between the trimmed V and J ends, which lost 2 bases and 4 bases, there was a span of 8 bases. In germline, CDR1 is GTSNPN, CDR2 SVGIG (reference sequence). The CDR3 is 12 residues long. The CDR3 spells CAWSTGGETQYF. Written as DNA, the CDR3 is TGTGCCTGGAGTACAGGAGGAGAGACCCAGTACTTC. The full variable domain, its missing parts supplied by reference TRBV30 and TRBJ2-5, is SQTIHQWPATLVQPVGSPLSLECTVEGTSNPNLYWYRQAAGRGLQLLFYSVGIGQISSEVPQNLSASRPQDRQFILSSKKLLLSDSGFYLCAWSTGGETQYFGPGTRLLVL.

The sample holds a few counts of this clone. The chain joins TRBV28 to TRBJ2-1, with TRBD2 matching over 13 bases. The V gene's germline CDR1 is MDHEN and CDR2 SYDVKM. The trim removed 7 bases at V and 14 bases at J, leaving 17 bases unmatched. The length of the CDR3 is 16 residues. CDR3 in DNA: TGTGCCAGCACCACCCCGGGACTAGCGGGGCCACGAATGGAGTTCTTC. This encodes CASTTPGLAGPRMEFF.

This chain links TRBV19 with TRBJ2-1; D is possibly TRBD1 (6 bases). The CDR3 spans 15 residues. V was trimmed by 4 bases and J by 3 bases, leaving 13 bases between them. Germline CDR1 reads LNHDA; CDR2 reads SQIVND (reference sequence). CDR3 nucleotides: TGTGCCAGTAGTACCCGGGACATAGACTACAATGAGCAGTTCTTC. This gives the protein CASSTRDIDYNEQFF.

The V call is TRBV27, the J call TRBJ1-1, with D hard to call. Trimming cost V 3 bases and J 0 bases, with 8 bases left between them. CDR1 MNHEY and CDR2 SMNVEV come from the germline V gene (reference sequence). This CDR3 comprises 14 residues. CDR3 DNA: TGTGCCAGCAGTTTGGGGAGATTGAACACTGAAGCTTTCTTT. Translated: CASSLGRLNTEAFF.

This clone was observed a handful of times. The J gene is TRBJ2-5, the V gene TRBV15, with D perhaps TRBD2 (6 bases). Looked up from germline, CDR1 is LNHNV and CDR2 is YYDKDF (reference sequence). V was pared by 3 bases and J by 4 bases, with 12 bases between. This CDR3 is 14 amino acids long. CDR3 sequence: CATSRERVSETQYF. CDR3 DNA sequence: TGTGCCACCAGCAGGGAGCGGGTCTCAGAGACCCAGTACTTC. Based on the CDR3 plus reference TRBV15 and TRBJ2-5, the full variable domain is DAMVIQNPRYQVTQFGKPVTLSCSQTLNHNVMYWYQQKSSQAPKLLFHYYDKDFNNEADTPDNFQSRRPNTSFCFLDIRSPGLGDTAMYLCATSRERVSETQYFGPGTRLLVL.

This clone was seen more than once but under ten times. The chain has TRBV5-1 and TRBJ2-1; D may be TRBD1 (6 bases). The CDR3 spans 14 residues. With 4 bases removed from V and 14 bases from J, the gap between germline ends came to 22 bases. The germline V gene has CDR1 SGHRS and CDR2 YFSETQ. The DNA of the CDR3 is TGCGCCAGCAGCCCGGCGCTGGGGGCTGTGGAAAAGTTCTTC. Amino acid sequence: CASSPALGAVEKFF.

The V gene is TRBV6-1, the J gene TRBJ1-5; 10 bases fit TRBD1. The CDR3 is 14 amino acids. Trimming removed 8 bases from V and 2 bases from J; junction bases left unmatched: 3. Germline V gene lookup returns CDR1 MNHNS and CDR2 SASEGT. CDR3 amino acids: CASPGQGGNQPQHF. The CDR3 nucleotides are TGTGCCAGCCCAGGACAGGGGGGCAATCAGCCCCAGCATTTT.

This rearrangement joins TRBV29-1 to TRBJ2-6; weak D call: TRBD1 (6 bases). The V and J ends lost 2 bases and 1 base respectively, with 12 bases between them. The CDR3 covers 16 residues. Germline CDR1 and CDR2: SQVTM and ANQGSEA. This CDR3 is CSVEHPRGSGANVLTF. CDR3 DNA: TGCAGCGTTGAACATCCTAGGGGGTCTGGGGCCAACGTCCTGACTTTC. Filled out from reference TRBV29-1 and TRBJ2-6, the complete variable domain reads SAVISQKPSRDICQRGTSLTIQCQVDSQVTMMFWYRQQPGQSLTLIATANQGSEATYESGFVIDKFPISRPNLTFSTLTVSNMSPEDSSIYLCSVEHPRGSGANVLTFGAGSRLTVL.

The gene calls are TRBV6-5 and TRBJ2-3, with D maybe TRBD2 (7 bases). CDR3 size: 12 residues. Germline assignment: CDR1 MNHEY and CDR2 SVGAGI. The CDR3 sequence is CATGGEADTQYF. The CDR3 DNA is TGTGCGACGGGGGGCGAGGCAGATACGCAGTATTTT.

Only a few counts were recorded for this clone. The CDR3 DNA is TGTGCCAGCAGTGCACTGAGGGACACTGAAGCTTTCTTT. Its protein is CASSALRDTEAFF. The chain has TRBV2 and TRBJ1-1; no firm D call. CDR1 SNHLY and CDR2 FYNNEI come from the germline V gene. V was pared by 4 bases and J by 3 bases, with 9 bases between. The CDR3 totals 13 residues.

This clone was picked up a small number of times. The rearrangement links TRBV9 to TRBJ1-6; no clear D. Trimming took off 0 bases at V and 0 bases at J, with 10 bases between the two ends. The CDR3 loop spans 17 amino acids. Germline V gene data show CDR1 as SGDLS and CDR2 as YYNGEE. The CDR3: CASSVASQSSYNSPLHF. The CDR3 DNA reads TGTGCCAGCAGCGTAGCGAGCCAAAGCTCCTATAATTCACCCCTCCACTTT.

This clone came up a few times. This rearrangement joins TRBV30 to TRBJ2-5, with 9 bases lining up with TRBD2. V gave up 2 bases and J gave up 5 bases; unmatched junction bases: 6. CDR3 length: 14 amino acids. Germline CDR1 is GTSNPN and CDR2 is SVGIG (reference sequence). The DNA of the CDR3 is TGTGCCTGGAGTTTCCTAGCGGGGTGGGAGACCCAGTACTTC. This codes for CAWSFLAGWETQYF.

V is TRBV10-1 and J is TRBJ2-5; TRBD2 might be the D (5 bases). V was pared by 7 bases and J by 5 bases, with 14 bases between. The CDR3 consists of 13 residues. Germline assignment: CDR1 WNHNN and CDR2 SYGVQD (reference sequence). Here the CDR3 DNA reads TGCGCCAGCACCCGGGGAGAAGGGGAGACCCAGTACTTC. Its protein product is CASTRGEGETQYF.

This clone was found a few times. The chain recombines TRBV29-1 with TRBJ1-4; D is unresolved. Germline V CDR1 and CDR2: SQVTM, ANQGSEA. CDR3 size: 14 residues. With 4 bases removed from V and 3 bases from J, the gap between germline ends came to 12 bases. The CDR3 spells CSVGSLPANEKLFF. The CDR3 DNA sequence: TGCAGCGTTGGAAGTCTCCCGGCTAATGAAAAACTGTTTTTT.

This chain joins TRBV9 and TRBJ2-3; D not certain. V lost 0 bases, J lost 8 bases, and 7 bases lay in between. This CDR3 region has 12 residues. Germline-derived CDR1 and CDR2 are SGDLS and YYNGEE. This CDR3 is CASSVERGTQYF. CDR3 in DNA: TGTGCCAGCAGCGTAGAAAGAGGTACGCAGTATTTT.

The chain has TRBV5-1 and TRBJ2-1; D is undetermined. This CDR3 is 11 amino acids long. The germline V gene encodes CDR1 SGHRS and CDR2 YFSETQ. V was trimmed by 3 bases and J by 9 bases, leaving 7 bases between them. This CDR3 reads CASSSHAEQFF. The CDR3 bases are TGCGCCAGCAGCTCCCACGCTGAGCAGTTCTTC.

Only a few counts were recorded for this clone. The gene calls are TRBV29-1 and TRBJ1-2; D ambiguous. Trimming took off 5 bases at V and 2 bases at J, with 12 bases between the two ends. CDR3 length: 13 residues. Germline loops: CDR1 SQVTM, CDR2 ANQGSEA. CDR3 nucleotides: TGCAGCGTTATATCGACATTGAACTATGGCTACACCTTC. Encoded protein: CSVISTLNYGYTF.

CDR3 protein: CAWSRQGAANTGELFF. CDR3 coding DNA: TGTGCCTGGAGTAGACAGGGGGCTGCGAACACCGGGGAGCTGTTTTTT. The chain joins TRBV30 to TRBJ2-2, with 10 bases that match TRBD1. The CDR3 is made up of 16 amino acids. Per germline, CDR1 GTSNPN and CDR2 SVGIG (reference sequence). Trimming took 2 bases from V and 0 from J; bases not matched to a gene: 3. The full variable domain, completed using reference TRBV30 and TRBJ2-2, is SQTIHQWPATLVQPVGSPLSLECTVEGTSNPNLYWYRQAAGRGLQLLFYSVGIGQISSEVPQNLSASRPQDRQFILSSKKLLLSDSGFYLCAWSRQGAANTGELFFGEGSRLTVL.